A single sample is the source of the 29 T cell receptor beta chains below, sequenced in a study of shared clonotypes between healthy human individuals. TCRdb's copy holds only in-frame clones and misses some; the assay was immunoSEQ multiplex PCR. The sample has about 2.4 million clones, over 85% seen once. The specimen was naive CD4+ T cells sorted from blood. As to subset: CD45RA+ positively selected. These receptors were obtained from a man aged 18 to 30 in good health.

The chain combines TRBV9 with TRBJ1-5; D perhaps matches TRBD1 (5 bases). The V gene's germline CDR1 is SGDLS and CDR2 YYNGEE. This CDR3 contains 13 residues. The V gene lost 4 bases and the J gene lost 9 bases, with 14 bases spanning the gap. The CDR3 coding sequence is TGTGCCAGCAGCCCAATAACGGGGGGGCCCCAGCATTTT. This gives the protein CASSPITGGPQHF.

Concerning this clone itself: This probably arose from a read error, given a far larger clone one base away. The chain carries TRBV2 and TRBJ1-1, with D possibly matching TRBD1 (6 bases). Trimming took off 4 bases at V and 4 bases at J, with 13 bases between the two ends. Germline values: CDR1 SNHLY, CDR2 FYNNEI. The CDR3 is 14 residues long. The chain's CDR3 is CASSAQGSGTEAFF. In DNA form, the CDR3 reads TGTGCCAGCAGTGCTCAGGGGTCGGGCACTGAAGCTTTCTTT.

This clone was seen just once. V usage is TRBV19 and J usage is TRBJ2-3; TRBD2 matches at 13 bases. J gave up 5 bases and V 5 bases, and 4 bases lay outside the gene matches. The V gene's germline CDR1 is LNHDA and CDR2 SQIVND (reference sequence). The CDR3 has 15 residues. The chain's CDR3 is CASSLTSGRLDTQYF. In nucleotides, the CDR3 is TGTGCCAGTAGTCTGACTAGCGGGAGGTTAGATACGCAGTATTTT.

The chain uses TRBV30 and TRBJ2-3; no clear D. In germline, CDR1 is GTSNPN, CDR2 SVGIG (reference sequence). The ends were cut back, 2 bases at V and 3 bases at J, with 9 bases in the middle. This CDR3 contains 13 residues. The CDR3 nucleotides read TGTGCCTGGAGTTCTTGGGTAACAGATACGCAGTATTTT. Translating it yields CAWSSWVTDTQYF.

V and J are TRBV28 and TRBJ1-6; D uncertain. Germline CDR1 and CDR2: MDHEN and SYDVKM. The CDR3 contains 12 residues. Trimming shortened V by 5 bases and J by 11 bases, and 10 bases separated the two germline ends. The DNA for the CDR3 is TGTGCCAGCAGTCCACCAGAGACACCCCTCCACTTT. It codes for CASSPPETPLHF. The whole variable domain, remainder taken from reference TRBV28 and TRBJ1-6, is DVKVTQSSRYLVKRTGEKVFLECVQDMDHENMFWYRQDPGLGLRLIYFSYDVKMKEKGDIPEGYSVSREKKERFSLILESASTNQTSMYLCASSPPETPLHFGNGTRLTVT.

V usage is TRBV2 and J usage is TRBJ2-7; the D is unclear. CDR3 size: 11 residues. Germline V gives CDR1 SNHLY, CDR2 FYNNEI. V was trimmed by 1 base and J by 9 bases, leaving 7 bases between them. The DNA of the CDR3 is TGTGCCAGCAGTGAAGTGAGTCGGCAGTACTTC. Its protein is CASSEVSRQYF.

The rearrangement uses TRBV5-5 and TRBJ1-6, with D tentatively TRBD1 (6 bases). Between the trimmed V and J ends, which lost 1 base and 3 bases, there was a span of 14 bases. Germline assignment: CDR1 SGHKS and CDR2 YYEKEE (reference sequence). CDR3 length equals 17 residues. CDR3 amino acids: CASSLLTGNDYNSPLHF. CDR3 bases: TGTGCCAGCAGCTTGCTAACAGGGAACGACTATAATTCACCCCTCCACTTT.

The CDR3, as DNA: TGCGCCAGCAGTCCACTAGCGGGTGACGAGCAGTACTTC. Translated: CASSPLAGDEQYF. The genes are TRBV4-3 and TRBJ2-7; 9 bases fit TRBD2. Germline V gene lookup returns CDR1 LGHNA and CDR2 YSLEER. After removal of 6 bases from V and 5 bases from J, the junction contained 5 bases not matched to a gene. This CDR3 has 13 amino acids.

The chain uses TRBV6-6 and TRBJ1-5; D not resolved. The CDR3 has 12 amino acids. Trimming shortened V by 7 bases and J by 0 bases, and 4 bases separated the two germline ends. The germline V gene encodes CDR1 MNHNY and CDR2 SVGAGI (reference sequence). The CDR3 protein is CASTHSNQPQHF. The CDR3 DNA follows: TGTGCCAGCACCCATAGCAATCAGCCCCAGCATTTT.

The chain couples TRBV14 to TRBJ1-6, with D maybe TRBD1 (6 bases). The germline V gene has CDR1 SGHDN and CDR2 FVKESK. CDR3 size: 15 residues. Trimming stripped 3 bases from V and 6 bases from J, with 12 bases between. CDR3 in amino acids: CASSHNRAPNSPLHF. CDR3 nucleotide sequence: TGTGCCAGCAGCCATAACAGGGCTCCTAATTCACCCCTCCACTTT.

The table lists this clone with a few counts. The V call is TRBV10-3, the J call TRBJ1-6; 9 positions agree with TRBD1. V lost 7 bases and J lost 7; bases outside the gene matches: 5. Germline V gives CDR1 ENHRY, CDR2 SYGVKD. This CDR3 contains 14 residues. The CDR3 spells CAIMGQGQNSPLHF. As DNA, the CDR3 is TGTGCCATCATGGGACAGGGTCAAAATTCACCCCTCCACTTT.

The chain recombines TRBV11-2 with TRBJ1-2; D might be TRBD1 (5 bases). The CDR3 is 13 amino acids. Germline CDR1 and CDR2: SGHAT and FQNNGV. Trimming stripped 3 bases from V and 7 bases from J, with 12 bases between. CDR3 loop: CASSLQGLGGYTF. CDR3 nucleotide sequence: TGTGCCAGCAGCTTGCAGGGTTTGGGTGGCTACACCTTC. The full variable domain, in which reference TRBV11-2 and TRBJ1-2 provide the parts outside the CDR3, is EAGVAQSPRYKIIEKRQSVAFWCNPISGHATLYWYQQILGQGPKLLIQFQNNGVVDDSQLPKDRFSAERLKGVDSTLKIQPAKLEDSAVYLCASSLQGLGGYTFGSGTRLTVV.

The chain combines TRBV9 with TRBJ2-2; 8 nucleotides line up with TRBD1. V was pared by 0 bases and J by 6 bases, with 4 bases of the junction left unmatched. Germline assignment: CDR1 SGDLS and CDR2 YYNGEE. This CDR3 spans 15 amino acids. Here the CDR3 DNA reads TGTGCCAGCAGCGTAGTTGGACAGGGATCCGGGGAGCTGTTTTTT. It is translated as CASSVVGQGSGELFF.

The rearrangement uses TRBV19 and TRBJ2-1; TRBD1 matches at 10 bases. Germline V CDR1 and CDR2: LNHDA, SQIVND (reference sequence). This CDR3 region has 17 residues. Trimming took 0 bases from V and 8 from J; bases not matched to a gene: 10. Here the CDR3 DNA reads TGTGCCAGTAGTATAGATCGTGGGACAGGGGCCATCGATGAGCAGTTCTTC. It encodes CASSIDRGTGAIDEQFF.

The rearrangement uses TRBV29-1 and TRBJ2-6, with D possibly TRBD1 on 5 matching bases. The CDR3 consists of 15 residues. The germline gives CDR1 SQVTM, CDR2 ANQGSEA. V was trimmed by 4 bases and J by 1 base, leaving 11 bases between them. The CDR3 DNA follows: TGCAGCGTTGCCACAGGCTTTTCTGGGGCCAACGTCCTGACTTTC. Amino acids: CSVATGFSGANVLTF.

The chain uses TRBV23-1 and TRBJ2-3, with D hard to call. TRBV23-1 is marked as an open reading frame, function uncertain. The CDR3 spans 16 residues. V was cut by 6 bases and J by 0 bases, with 16 bases left in between. The CDR3 DNA reads TGCGCCAGCAGCCACTGGCCAGTTTCTAGCACAGATACGCAGTATTTT. Translated: CASSHWPVSSTDTQYF.

J is TRBJ2-3 and V is TRBV15; D perhaps matches TRBD1 (6 bases). CDR3 length: 16 amino acids. V dropped 5 bases and J dropped 5 bases, with 20 bases sitting between them. Germline-derived CDR1 and CDR2 are LNHNV and YYDKDF (reference sequence). CDR3 region: CATSWHPRTAGDTQYF. CDR3 in DNA: TGTGCCACCAGCTGGCATCCTCGGACAGCTGGAGATACGCAGTATTTT.

V usage is TRBV6-1 and J usage is TRBJ1-1; D is unresolved. The CDR3 covers 15 residues. Germline V gene lookup returns CDR1 MNHNS and CDR2 SASEGT. The V and J ends lost 2 bases and 1 base respectively, with 11 bases between them. CDR3 protein: CASSEHWNSNTEAFF. CDR3 DNA sequence: TGTGCCAGCAGTGAACACTGGAATTCGAACACTGAAGCTTTCTTT.

J is TRBJ1-5 and V is TRBV19, with TRBD1 matching over 7 bases. J was trimmed by 3 bases and V by 7 bases; bases with no gene match: 6. Germline CDR1 is LNHDA and CDR2 is SQIVND (reference sequence). The CDR3 contains 14 residues. The CDR3 DNA reads as TGTGCCAGTAATATCGGGACAGTCAATCAGCCCCAGCATTTT. Its translation: CASNIGTVNQPQHF.

This chain connects TRBV6-1 to TRBJ2-1, with 10 bases aligning to TRBD2. J lost 7 bases, V lost 7 bases, and 7 bases had no gene match. CDR3 length: 14 amino acids. Per germline, CDR1 MNHNS and CDR2 SASEGT. The CDR3 sequence: CASIPGTSVNEQFF. As DNA, the CDR3 is TGTGCCAGCATCCCCGGGACTAGCGTAAATGAGCAGTTCTTC.

On this clone itself: The identical CDR3 is also encoded by other nucleotide sequences in the sample. This chain links TRBV5-1 with TRBJ2-1; D gene unclear. CDR1 and CDR2 (germline): SGHRS, YFSETQ. There are 12 residues in the CDR3. Trimming stripped 2 bases from V and 5 bases from J, with 5 bases between. CDR3 sequence (DNA): TGCGCCAGCAGCTTAGTCAACAATGAGCAGTTCTTC. Encoded protein: CASSLVNNEQFF.

This sequence joins TRBV5-1 and TRBJ2-1; 7 nucleotides align to TRBD1. J gave up 6 bases and V 4 bases, and 13 bases lay outside the gene matches. CDR3 length: 16 amino acids. CDR1 and CDR2 from the germline V gene are SGHRS and YFSETQ. CDR3 sequence: CASSKLTGQMANEQFF. The CDR3 DNA is TGCGCCAGCAGCAAACTGACGGGACAGATGGCCAATGAGCAGTTCTTC.

Written as DNA, the CDR3 is TGCGCCAGCAGCGGGGGGACAGAAACAGATACGCAGTATTTT. Its translation is CASSGGTETDTQYF. The chain employs TRBV5-1 and TRBJ2-3; D is perhaps TRBD1 (7 bases). V was cut by 4 bases and J by 3 bases, with 12 bases left in between. This CDR3 region has 14 residues. The germline V gene encodes CDR1 SGHRS and CDR2 YFSETQ.

Details on this clone: Other DNA sequences within the sample encode an identical CDR3. The genes are TRBV9 and TRBJ1-4, with TRBD1 matching over 11 bases. This CDR3 is 15 amino acids long. CDR1 is SGDLS, CDR2 YYNGEE, per germline. J was trimmed by 8 bases and V by 2 bases; bases with no gene match: 5. The CDR3 sequence is CASSVGQGANEKLFF. CDR3 nucleotides: TGTGCCAGCAGCGTCGGACAGGGGGCGAACGAAAAACTGTTTTTT.

The gene calls are TRBV30 and TRBJ1-2; D remains unclear. In germline, CDR1 is GTSNPN, CDR2 SVGIG (reference sequence). The length of the CDR3 is 12 residues. Trimming removed 2 bases from V and 8 bases from J, with 12 bases in between. The CDR3 bases are TGTGCCTGGAGTACCTCCGTCGGCGGCTACACCTTC. It specifies CAWSTSVGGYTF.

The chain links TRBV4-1 to TRBJ1-5; the D is unclear. This CDR3 contains 15 residues. Germline values: CDR1 MGHRA, CDR2 YSYEKL. V dropped 0 bases and J dropped 6 bases, with 12 bases sitting between them. The CDR3 coding sequence is TGCGCCAGCAGCCAAGATAGAATGGGAACTCAGCCCCAGCATTTT. Protein sequence: CASSQDRMGTQPQHF.

The genes are TRBV7-2 and TRBJ2-7; D may be TRBD2 (5 bases). Germline-derived CDR1 and CDR2 are SGHTA and FQGNSA. The germline V and J ends were trimmed by 1 base and 7 bases, with 11 bases remaining between them. The CDR3 contains 13 residues. CDR3 bases: TGTGCCAGCAGCTTAGGACTTGGCGGGGAGCAGTACTTC. Protein: CASSLGLGGEQYF.

The V call is TRBV6-6, the J call TRBJ1-1; D uncertain. Germline V lookup: CDR1 MNHNY, CDR2 SVGAGI (reference sequence). V lost 5 bases and J lost 1, with 14 bases in between. The CDR3 contains 15 residues. CDR3 nucleotide sequence: TGTGCCAGCAGTCCCTGGGCAGACCCGAACACTGAAGCTTTCTTT. This encodes CASSPWADPNTEAFF.

This chain uses TRBV5-1 with TRBJ2-1; tentatively, D is TRBD1 or TRBD2 (5 bases each). The germline V gene encodes CDR1 SGHRS and CDR2 YFSETQ. Trimming cost V 0 bases and J 8 bases, with 15 bases left between them. The CDR3 runs 15 residues. CDR3 sequence (DNA): TGCGCCAGCAGCTTGGTGCCGGGACCCCAGGATGAGCAGTTCTTC. Protein sequence: CASSLVPGPQDEQFF.